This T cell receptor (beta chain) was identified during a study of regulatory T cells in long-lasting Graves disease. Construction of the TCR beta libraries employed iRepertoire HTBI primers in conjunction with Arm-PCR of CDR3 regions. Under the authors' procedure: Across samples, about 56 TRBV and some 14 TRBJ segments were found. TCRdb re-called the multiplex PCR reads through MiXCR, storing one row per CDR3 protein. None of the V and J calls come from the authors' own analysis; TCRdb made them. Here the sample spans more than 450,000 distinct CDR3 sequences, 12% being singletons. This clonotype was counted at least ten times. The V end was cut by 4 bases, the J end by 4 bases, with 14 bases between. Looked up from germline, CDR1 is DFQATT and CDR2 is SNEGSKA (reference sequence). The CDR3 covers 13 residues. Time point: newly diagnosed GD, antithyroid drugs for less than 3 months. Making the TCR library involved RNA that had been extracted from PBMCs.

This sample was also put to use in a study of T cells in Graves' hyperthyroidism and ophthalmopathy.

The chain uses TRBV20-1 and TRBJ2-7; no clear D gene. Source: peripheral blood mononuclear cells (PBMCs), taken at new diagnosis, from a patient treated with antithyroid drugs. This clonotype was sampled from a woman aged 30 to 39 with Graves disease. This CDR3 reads CSATEHITYEQYF. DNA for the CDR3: TGCAGTGCTACTGAACATATTACTTACGAGCAGTACTTC.